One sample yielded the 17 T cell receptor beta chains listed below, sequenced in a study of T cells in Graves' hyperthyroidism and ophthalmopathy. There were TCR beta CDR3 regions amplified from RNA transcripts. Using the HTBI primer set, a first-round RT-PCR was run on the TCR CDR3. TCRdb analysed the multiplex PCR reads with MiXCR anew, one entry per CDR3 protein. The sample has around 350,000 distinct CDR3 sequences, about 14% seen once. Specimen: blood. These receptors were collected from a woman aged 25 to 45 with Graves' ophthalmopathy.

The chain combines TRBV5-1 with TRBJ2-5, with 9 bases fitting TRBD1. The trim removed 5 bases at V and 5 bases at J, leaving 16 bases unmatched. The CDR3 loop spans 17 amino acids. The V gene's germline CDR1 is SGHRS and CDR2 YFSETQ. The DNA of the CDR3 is TGCGCCAGCAGTCTAGGACCGGACAGGGGTCTGAGGGAGACCCAGTACTTC. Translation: CASSLGPDRGLRETQYF.

The CDR3 sequence is CASHRLAGGPRTQYF. The CDR3 DNA reads TGTGCCAGCCATAGACTAGCGGGGGGGCCGCGTACGCAGTATTTT. The chain is built from TRBV11-2 and TRBJ2-3; 14 bases line up with TRBD2. After removal of 8 bases from V and 8 bases from J, the junction contained 9 bases not matched to a gene. In germline, CDR1 is SGHAT, CDR2 FQNNGV. The CDR3 is made up of 15 amino acids.

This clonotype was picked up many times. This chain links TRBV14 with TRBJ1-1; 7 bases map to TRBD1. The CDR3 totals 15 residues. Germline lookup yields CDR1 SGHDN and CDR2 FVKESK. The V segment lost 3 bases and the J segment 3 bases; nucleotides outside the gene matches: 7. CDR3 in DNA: TGTGCCAGCAGCCAGCTGAGGACAGGAGACACTGAAGCTTTCTTT. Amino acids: CASSQLRTGDTEAFF.

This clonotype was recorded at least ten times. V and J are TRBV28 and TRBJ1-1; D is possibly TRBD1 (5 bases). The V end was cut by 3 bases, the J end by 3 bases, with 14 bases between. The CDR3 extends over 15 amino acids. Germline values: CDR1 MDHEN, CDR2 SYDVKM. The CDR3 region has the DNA TGTGCCAGCAGTTTCCCGGCAGGGAGTTACACTGAAGCTTTCTTT. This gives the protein CASSFPAGSYTEAFF.

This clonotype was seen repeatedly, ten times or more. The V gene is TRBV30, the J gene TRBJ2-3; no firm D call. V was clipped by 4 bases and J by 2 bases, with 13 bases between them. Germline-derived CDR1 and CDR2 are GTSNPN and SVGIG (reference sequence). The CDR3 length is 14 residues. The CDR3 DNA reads TGTGCCTGGAAATCTGGACGGAACACAGATACGCAGTATTTT. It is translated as CAWKSGRNTDTQYF.

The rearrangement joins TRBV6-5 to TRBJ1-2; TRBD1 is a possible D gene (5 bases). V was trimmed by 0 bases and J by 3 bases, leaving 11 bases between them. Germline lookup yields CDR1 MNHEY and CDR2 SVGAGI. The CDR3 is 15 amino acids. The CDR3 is CASSYSPGTDYGYTF. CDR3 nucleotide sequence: TGTGCCAGCAGTTACTCGCCCGGGACCGACTATGGCTACACCTTC.

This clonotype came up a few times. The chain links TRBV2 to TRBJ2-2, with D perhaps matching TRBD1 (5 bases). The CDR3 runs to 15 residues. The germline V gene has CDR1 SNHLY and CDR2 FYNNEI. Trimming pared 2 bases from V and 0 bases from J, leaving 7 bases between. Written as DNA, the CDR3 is TGTGCCAGCAGTGAAAACAGGCCGAACACCGGGGAGCTGTTTTTT. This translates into CASSENRPNTGELFF. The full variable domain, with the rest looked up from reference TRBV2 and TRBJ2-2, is EPEVTQTPSHQVTQMGQEVILRCVPISNHLYFYWYRQILGQKVEFLVSFYNNEISEKSEIFDDQFSVERPDGSNFTLKIRSTKLEDSAMYFCASSENRPNTGELFFGEGSRLTVL.

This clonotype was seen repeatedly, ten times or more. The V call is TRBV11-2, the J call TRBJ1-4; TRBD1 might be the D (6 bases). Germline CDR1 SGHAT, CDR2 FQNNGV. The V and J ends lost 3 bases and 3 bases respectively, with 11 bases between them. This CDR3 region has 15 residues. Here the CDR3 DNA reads TGTGCCAGCAGCTTCCGGGGGGCGTCTAATGAAAAACTGTTTTTT. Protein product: CASSFRGASNEKLFF. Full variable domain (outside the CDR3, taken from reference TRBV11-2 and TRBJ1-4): EAGVAQSPRYKIIEKRQSVAFWCNPISGHATLYWYQQILGQGPKLLIQFQNNGVVDDSQLPKDRFSAERLKGVDSTLKIQPAKLEDSAVYLCASSFRGASNEKLFFGSGTQLSVL.

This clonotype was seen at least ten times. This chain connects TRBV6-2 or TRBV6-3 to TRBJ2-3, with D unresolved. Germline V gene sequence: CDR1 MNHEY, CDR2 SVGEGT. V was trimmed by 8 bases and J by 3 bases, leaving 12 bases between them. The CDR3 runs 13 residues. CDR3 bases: TGTGCCAGCGAGCCTCACGGTACAGATACGCAGTATTTT. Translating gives CASEPHGTDTQYF.

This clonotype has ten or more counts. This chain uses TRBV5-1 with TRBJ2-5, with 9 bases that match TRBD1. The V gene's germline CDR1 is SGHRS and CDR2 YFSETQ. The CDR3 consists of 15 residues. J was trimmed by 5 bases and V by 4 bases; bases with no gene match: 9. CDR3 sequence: CASSGYRGRGETQYF. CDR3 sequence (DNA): TGCGCCAGCAGCGGGTACAGGGGGCGCGGGGAGACCCAGTACTTC. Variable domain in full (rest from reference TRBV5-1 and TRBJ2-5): KAGVTQTPRYLIKTRGQQVTLSCSPISGHRSVSWYQQTPGQGLQFLFEYFSETQRNKGNFPGRFSGRQFSNSRSEMNVSTLELGDSALYLCASSGYRGRGETQYFGPGTRLLVL.

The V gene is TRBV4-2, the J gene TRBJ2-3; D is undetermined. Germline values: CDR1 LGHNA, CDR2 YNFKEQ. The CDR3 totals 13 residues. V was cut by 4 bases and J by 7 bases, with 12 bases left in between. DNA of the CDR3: TGTGCCAGCAGCCCGCAGACCTTGAATACGCAGTATTTT. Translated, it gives CASSPQTLNTQYF.

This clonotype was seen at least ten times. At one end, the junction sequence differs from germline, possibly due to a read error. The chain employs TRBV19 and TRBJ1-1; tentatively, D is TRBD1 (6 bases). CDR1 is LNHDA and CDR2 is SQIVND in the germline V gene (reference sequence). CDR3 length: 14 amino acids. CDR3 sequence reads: CASIIQGAGTEAFF. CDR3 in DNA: TGTGCCAGTATTATACAGGGTGCGGGCACTGAAGCTTTCTTT.

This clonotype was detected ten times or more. The CDR3 loop is CASRRGEYGQETQYF. In nucleotides, the CDR3 is TGTGCCAGCAGGCGGGGCGAGTACGGCCAAGAGACCCAGTACTTC. The rearrangement links TRBV5-8 to TRBJ2-5, with D tentatively TRBD2 (6 bases). The V gene lost 5 bases and the J gene lost 1 base, with 15 bases spanning the gap. The CDR3 totals 15 residues. CDR1 SGHTS and CDR2 YDEGEE come from the germline V gene.

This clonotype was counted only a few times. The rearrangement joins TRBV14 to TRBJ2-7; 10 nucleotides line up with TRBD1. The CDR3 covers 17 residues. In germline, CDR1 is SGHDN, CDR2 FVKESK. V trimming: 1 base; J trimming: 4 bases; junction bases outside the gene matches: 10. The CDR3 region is CASSQGSMGQGLYEQYF. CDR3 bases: TGTGCCAGCAGCCAAGGAAGTATGGGACAGGGGTTGTACGAGCAGTACTTC.

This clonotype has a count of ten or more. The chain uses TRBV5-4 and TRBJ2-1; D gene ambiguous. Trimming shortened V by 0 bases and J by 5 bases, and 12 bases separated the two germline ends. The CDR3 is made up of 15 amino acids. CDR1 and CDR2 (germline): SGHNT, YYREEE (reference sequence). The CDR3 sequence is CASSLEQARNNEQFF. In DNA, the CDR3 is TGTGCCAGCAGCTTGGAGCAGGCGAGAAACAATGAGCAGTTCTTC.

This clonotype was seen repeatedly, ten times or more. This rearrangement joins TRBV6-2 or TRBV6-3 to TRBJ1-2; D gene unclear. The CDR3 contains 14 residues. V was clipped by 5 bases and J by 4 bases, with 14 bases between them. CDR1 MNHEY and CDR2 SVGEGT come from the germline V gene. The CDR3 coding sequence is TGTGCCAGCAGTCCTGGACGGTATCTCTATGGCTACACCTTC. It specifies CASSPGRYLYGYTF.

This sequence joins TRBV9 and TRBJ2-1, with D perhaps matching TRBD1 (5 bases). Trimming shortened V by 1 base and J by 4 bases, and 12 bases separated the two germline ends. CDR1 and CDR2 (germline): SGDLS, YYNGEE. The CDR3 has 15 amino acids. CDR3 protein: CASSVSTGLYNEQFF. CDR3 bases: TGTGCCAGCAGCGTATCAACAGGCCTTTACAATGAGCAGTTCTTC.